The next 11 T cell receptor beta chains were all read from a single sample in a study of blood T cell repertoires in COVID-19. TCRdb keeps only in-frame clones here, not all; method: immunoSEQ multiplex PCR. The sample gives tens of thousands of clones, 82% of which show up once; around 19% is in the top ten. The source material was peripheral blood. The receptors derive from a human donor in a cohort sampled during active COVID-19.

For the CDR3, the DNA is TGTGCCAGCAGCTCAAGGGGCTACGAGCAGTACTTC. Its protein product is CASSSRGYEQYF. The chain recombines TRBV13 with TRBJ2-7, with D perhaps TRBD1 (5 bases). The CDR3 is 12 amino acids. Per the germline V gene, CDR1 is PRHDT and CDR2 is FYEKMQ (reference sequence). V was pared by 4 bases and J by 3 bases, with 7 bases between.

The chain carries TRBV2 and TRBJ2-1, with 7 bases identical to TRBD1. The V and J ends lost 5 bases and 5 bases, in that order; junction bases with no gene match: 9. Per germline, CDR1 SNHLY and CDR2 FYNNEI. This CDR3 has 15 amino acids. In DNA, the CDR3 is TGTGCCAGCAGTAGAGAAGGGGGCCCAAACAATGAGCAGTTCTTC. Translated: CASSREGGPNNEQFF.

The genes are TRBV3-1 (or the pseudogene TRBV3-2) and TRBJ1-1; D not resolved. Germline V lookup: CDR1 LGHDT, CDR2 YNNKEL (reference sequence). The V and J ends lost 1 base and 4 bases respectively, with 10 bases between them. This CDR3 is built from 14 residues. Written as DNA, the CDR3 is TGTGCCAGCAGCCAAGGCAGGTCTGGCACTGAAGCTTTCTTT. Protein sequence: CASSQGRSGTEAFF.

The V and J genes are TRBV14 and TRBJ1-4; TRBD1 aligns across 8 bases. The CDR3 runs to 15 residues. The junction had 7 bases not matched to a gene; V was cut back by 4 bases and J by 6 bases. In germline, CDR1 is SGHDN, CDR2 FVKESK. The CDR3 DNA follows: TGTGCCAGCAGCCGGAGGACAGGGAAGGATGAAAAACTGTTTTTT. Amino acids: CASSRRTGKDEKLFF. Using reference TRBV14 and TRBJ1-4 for the parts outside the CDR3, the full variable domain is EAGVTQFPSHSVIEKGQTVTLRCDPISGHDNLYWYRRVMGKEIKFLLHFVKESKQDESGMPNNRFLAERTGGTYSTLKVQPAELEDSGVYFCASSRRTGKDEKLFFGSGTQLSVL.

In its sample, this clone was seen a few times. This chain links TRBV5-1 with TRBJ1-5, with D tentatively TRBD1 (5 bases). Between the trimmed V and J ends, which lost 6 bases and 7 bases, there was a span of 14 bases. Germline CDR1 reads SGHRS; CDR2 reads YFSETQ. The CDR3 runs 13 residues. CDR3 bases: TGCGCCAGCACCCTCGGGGGTGGCCAGCCCCAGCATTTT. The encoded protein is CASTLGGGQPQHF.

The chain combines TRBV27 with TRBJ1-2, with 9 bases aligning to TRBD1. The germline V gene has CDR1 MNHEY and CDR2 SMNVEV (reference sequence). J was trimmed by 5 bases and V by 7 bases; bases with no gene match: 14. CDR3 length: 16 residues. CDR3 region: CASTLVPGQGLYGYTF. The DNA of the CDR3 is TGTGCCAGCACCCTAGTACCGGGACAGGGCCTATATGGCTACACCTTC.

This chain links TRBV11-3 with TRBJ1-6; maybe TRBD1 (6 bases). CDR3 length equals 14 residues. The ends were cut back, 8 bases at V and 7 bases at J, with 15 bases in the middle. Germline lookup yields CDR1 SGHNT and CDR2 YENEEA. The CDR3 region has the DNA TGTGCCAGCGCTCGGGCGGGGGCGAATTCACCCCTCCACTTT. Protein sequence: CASARAGANSPLHF. The variable domain in full, with the rest retrieved from reference TRBV11-3 and TRBJ1-6, is EAGVVQSPRYKIIEKKQPVAFWCNPISGHNTLYWYLQNLGQGPELLIRYENEEAVDDSQLPKDRFSAERLKGVDSTLKIQPAELGDSAVYLCASARAGANSPLHFGNGTRLTVT.

This clone was observed a handful of times. The rearrangement joins TRBV18 to TRBJ1-3; D unclear. The CDR3 contains 14 residues. V lost 0 bases, J lost 4 bases, and 7 bases lay in between. The germline CDR1 and CDR2 sequences are KGHSH and LQKENI. In DNA, the CDR3 is TGTGCCAGCTCACCACCATACAGAGGAAACACCATATATTTT. Encoded protein: CASSPPYRGNTIYF.

This clone was observed a single time. V usage is TRBV11-2 and J usage is TRBJ1-6; D possibly corresponds to TRBD1 (5 bases). The V gene's germline CDR1 is SGHAT and CDR2 FQNNGV. There are 14 residues in the CDR3. V was pared by 8 bases and J by 4 bases, with 12 bases between. The CDR3 DNA reads as TGTGCCAGCGGCACCAGGGATTATAATTCACCCCTCCACTTT. It translates to CASGTRDYNSPLHF.

There are a few counts of this clone. The CDR3 here is CASSPIIGNSPLHF. In DNA form, the CDR3 reads TGTGCCAGCTCACCAATTATCGGGAATTCACCCCTCCACTTT. This sequence joins TRBV18 and TRBJ1-6, with D unclear. V was trimmed by 2 bases and J by 7 bases, leaving 9 bases between them. This CDR3 is 14 amino acids long. Germline V gene lookup returns CDR1 KGHSH and CDR2 LQKENI.

The J gene is TRBJ2-7, the V gene TRBV7-8; D is undetermined. Germline values: CDR1 SGHVS, CDR2 FQNEAQ. Trimming removed 6 bases from V and 7 bases from J, with 10 bases in between. This CDR3 comprises 11 residues. CDR3 in amino acids: CASSRSWEQYF. The CDR3 DNA follows: TGTGCCAGCAGTCGGTCGTGGGAGCAGTACTTC.